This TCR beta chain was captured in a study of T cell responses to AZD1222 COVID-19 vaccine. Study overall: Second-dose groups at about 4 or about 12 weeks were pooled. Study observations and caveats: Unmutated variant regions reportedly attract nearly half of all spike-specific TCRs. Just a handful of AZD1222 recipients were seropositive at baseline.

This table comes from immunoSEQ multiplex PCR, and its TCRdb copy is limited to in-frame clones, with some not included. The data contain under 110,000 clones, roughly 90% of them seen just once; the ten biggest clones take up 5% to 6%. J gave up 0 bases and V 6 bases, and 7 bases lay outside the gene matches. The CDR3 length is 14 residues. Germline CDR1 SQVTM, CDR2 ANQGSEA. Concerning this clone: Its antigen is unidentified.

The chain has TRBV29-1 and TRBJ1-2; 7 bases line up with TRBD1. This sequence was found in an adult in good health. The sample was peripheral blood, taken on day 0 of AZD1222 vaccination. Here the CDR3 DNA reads TGCAGCGTACTCTCCGGGACAGCTAACTATGGCTACACCTTC. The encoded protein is CSVLSGTANYGYTF.